The 17 T cell receptor beta chains below all came from one sample that was sequenced in a study of human T cells and chemical hapten exposure. TCRdb re-called the 5' RACE reads with MiXCR, one entry per CDR3 protein. Among 130,000 or so distinct CDR3 sequences listed, 3.5% to 5% were seen once. Total RNA was isolated from whole blood that had not been fractionated. The receptor source for this set is a female donor in good health.

CDR3 sequence reads: CASSFQGAPHEQYF. CDR3 DNA: TGTGCCAGCAGCTTTCAGGGAGCACCCCACGAGCAGTACTTC. The V and J genes are TRBV7-8 and TRBJ2-7, with D possibly being TRBD1 or TRBD2 (5 bases each). With 3 bases removed from V and 5 bases from J, the gap between germline ends came to 14 bases. The CDR3 length is 14 residues. Germline V lookup: CDR1 SGHVS, CDR2 FQNEAQ.

As concerns this clonotype: A much larger clonotype is one base distant, so this may be a read error. The chain recombines TRBV2 with TRBJ1-5; D unresolved. CDR1 SNHLY and CDR2 FYNNEI come from the germline V gene. V lost 4 bases to trimming and J lost 3 bases, with 10 bases between them. The CDR3 is 14 amino acids. The CDR3, as DNA: TGTGCCAGCAGTGGAGGACTGCTCAATCAGCCCCAGCATTTT. Its protein product is CASSGGLLNQPQHF. The variable domain in full, completed from reference TRBV2 and TRBJ1-5, reads EPEVTQTPSHQVTQMGQEVILRCVPISNHLYFYWYRQILGQKVEFLVSFYNNEISEKSEIFDDQFSVERPDGSNFTLKIRSTKLEDSAMYFCASSGGLLNQPQHFGDGTRLSIL.

This rearrangement joins TRBV10-3 to TRBJ2-1, with 13 bases fitting TRBD2. V lost 4 bases, J lost 9 bases, and 12 bases stayed unmatched. Germline CDR1 and CDR2: ENHRY and SYGVKD. The CDR3 totals 17 residues. The chain's CDR3 is CAISAPELAGGPGEQFF. CDR3 in DNA: TGTGCCATCAGTGCCCCCGAACTAGCGGGGGGGCCGGGTGAGCAGTTCTTC.

This clonotype was seen repeatedly, ten times or more. CDR3 region: CASSQDRVTEKLFF. The CDR3 DNA follows: TGCGCCAGCAGCCAGGACAGAGTAACTGAAAAACTGTTTTTT. The chain links TRBV4-3 to TRBJ1-4; possible D gene TRBD1, 6 bases. The CDR3 spans 14 residues. CDR1 and CDR2 (germline): LGHNA, YSLEER. V was trimmed by 3 bases and J by 7 bases, leaving 12 bases between them.

This clonotype was seen ten or more times. The gene calls are TRBV6-1 and TRBJ1-2; D ambiguous. With 6 bases removed from V and 2 bases from J, the gap between germline ends came to 13 bases. CDR1 is MNHNS and CDR2 is SASEGT in the germline V gene. The CDR3 runs to 14 residues. This CDR3 reads CASRGITENYGYTF. DNA of the CDR3: TGTGCCAGCAGGGGAATTACAGAGAACTATGGCTACACCTTC.

Many counts were recorded for this clonotype. This rearrangement joins TRBV7-9 to TRBJ2-2; D ambiguous. Germline CDR1 and CDR2: SEHNR and FQNEAQ (reference sequence). The CDR3 contains 15 residues. Deletions cut 2 bases from V and 0 bases from J, with 7 bases between. CDR3 nucleotide sequence: TGTGCCAGCAGCTTATCACCGGCGAACACCGGGGAGCTGTTTTTT. Residues: CASSLSPANTGELFF.

This clonotype was detected many times. The rearrangement links TRBV28 to TRBJ1-2; 7 bases line up with TRBD1. Germline V CDR1 and CDR2: MDHEN, SYDVKM. The CDR3 is 15 residues long. Trimming removed 2 bases from V and 8 bases from J; junction bases left unmatched: 11. DNA of the CDR3: TGTGCCAGCAGTTTAGGGGGCAGGGGGACGATGGGCTACACCTTC. It encodes CASSLGGRGTMGYTF.

In its sample, this clonotype ranks as medium-sized. The chain has TRBV27 and TRBJ2-3, with D perhaps matching TRBD1 or TRBD2 (5 bases each). The germline V gene encodes CDR1 MNHEY and CDR2 SMNVEV (reference sequence). The length of the CDR3 is 19 residues. V was cut by 2 bases and J by 0 bases, with 21 bases left in between. In DNA, the CDR3 is TGTGCCAGCAGTTTAGAACACACCGCTAGCTGGGACAGCACAGATACGCAGTATTTT. This encodes CASSLEHTASWDSTDTQYF.

This clonotype was seen many times. The V gene is TRBV5-1, the J gene TRBJ2-3; maybe TRBD2 (7 bases). Germline CDR1 is SGHRS and CDR2 is YFSETQ. CDR3 length: 16 residues. Trimming took 3 bases from V and 1 from J, leaving 15 bases between them. The CDR3 spells CASSSGGLAGTDTQYF. DNA of the CDR3: TGCGCCAGCAGCTCCGGGGGGCTAGCAGGCACAGATACGCAGTATTTT. Looking up the rest from reference TRBV5-1 and TRBJ2-3 gives the full variable domain: KAGVTQTPRYLIKTRGQQVTLSCSPISGHRSVSWYQQTPGQGLQFLFEYFSETQRNKGNFPGRFSGRQFSNSRSEMNVSTLELGDSALYLCASSSGGLAGTDTQYFGPGTRLTVL.

In its sample, this clonotype was seen many times. J is TRBJ2-1 and V is TRBV20-1; TRBD1 matches at 10 bases. This CDR3 is built from 14 residues. The germline V gene has CDR1 DFQATT and CDR2 SNEGSKA (reference sequence). V trimming: 6 bases; J trimming: 10 bases; junction bases outside the gene matches: 12. The CDR3 coding sequence is TGCAGTGCCAGGACAGGGGGTCCATCCGGGGAGCAGTTCTTC. Protein: CSARTGGPSGEQFF.

This clonotype was counted ten times or more. The chain uses TRBV19 and TRBJ1-5, with 12 bases identical to TRBD1. Trimming cost V 6 bases and J 11 bases; bases outside gene matches: 11. This CDR3 is built from 15 residues. The germline gives CDR1 LNHDA, CDR2 SQIVND (reference sequence). In DNA, the CDR3 is TGTGCCAGTAGCACAACCCCGGGACAGGGGGCAGCCCAGCATTTT. Encoded protein: CASSTTPGQGAAQHF.

The rearrangement links TRBV28 to TRBJ1-1, with D tentatively TRBD1 (6 bases). The CDR3 has 19 residues. Trimming shortened V by 3 bases and J by 3 bases, and 26 bases separated the two germline ends. The germline gives CDR1 MDHEN, CDR2 SYDVKM. Here the CDR3 DNA reads TGTGCCAGCAGTTTCAGCTTATCGACAGGTCTCATCTGGGACACTGAAGCTTTCTTT. The encoded protein is CASSFSLSTGLIWDTEAFF.

This clonotype has ten or more counts. CDR3 region: CASSPGGQTYEQYF. The DNA for the CDR3 is TGCGCCAGCAGCCCGGGGGGCCAGACCTACGAGCAGTACTTC. The chain joins TRBV5-1 to TRBJ2-7; D perhaps matches TRBD2 (7 bases). Germline CDR1 reads SGHRS; CDR2 reads YFSETQ. Trimming pared 4 bases from V and 2 bases from J, leaving 13 bases between. This CDR3 is 14 amino acids long.

This clonotype was detected a few times. The chain's CDR3 is CASSPYSPPWGTQYF. Written as DNA, the CDR3 is TGTGCCAGCAGCCCATACTCCCCCCCCTGGGGTACGCAGTATTTT. The genes are TRBV7-2 and TRBJ2-3, with D unresolved. Deletions cut 5 bases from V and 8 bases from J, with 20 bases between. Germline V gives CDR1 SGHTA, CDR2 FQGNSA. CDR3 length: 15 amino acids.

This clonotype was seen repeatedly, ten times or more. This chain joins TRBV12-3 or TRBV12-4 and TRBJ2-1, with no clear D. Between the trimmed V and J ends, which lost 4 bases and 8 bases, there was a span of 21 bases. The CDR3 consists of 16 residues. CDR3 protein: CASSSLGDLLYDEQFF. For the CDR3, the DNA is TGTGCCAGCAGTTCCCTAGGAGATCTATTGTACGATGAGCAGTTCTTC.

Many counts were recorded for this clonotype. In DNA, the CDR3 is TGTGCCAGCAGTCCGGGACAGGGTCTCGAAGCCCAGCATTTT. It translates to CASSPGQGLEAQHF. V usage is TRBV6-5 and J usage is TRBJ1-5; 9 bases match TRBD1. The CDR3 extends over 14 amino acids. Trimming cost V 5 bases and J 11 bases; bases outside gene matches: 10. From germline, CDR1 is MNHEY and CDR2 SVGAGI.

This clonotype was detected many times. This chain connects TRBV5-4 to TRBJ2-5; 8 bases match TRBD1. The CDR3 length is 14 residues. Trimming took 2 bases from V and 5 from J; bases not matched to a gene: 5. The germline gives CDR1 SGHNT, CDR2 YYREEE (reference sequence). As DNA, the CDR3 is TGTGCCAGCAGCTTAACAGGGGGGACGGAGACCCAGTACTTC. Translation gives CASSLTGGTETQYF. Variable domain in full (rest from reference TRBV5-4 and TRBJ2-5): ETGVTQSPTHLIKTRGQQVTLRCSSQSGHNTVSWYQQALGQGPQFIFQYYREEENGRGNFPPRFSGLQFPNYSSELNVNALELDDSALYLCASSLTGGTETQYFGPGTRLLVL.